The 21 T cell receptor beta chains below were found in one sample sequenced in a study of vaccination and CD4 T cells after COVID-19. No antigen has been assigned to these receptors. Described treatment: approximately 9-day PBMC culture with coronavirus spike peptide pools or control peptides (ViraFEST assay). Sequenced with the Oncomine TCR Beta short-read assay was DNA taken from cultured CD4+ T cells. TCRdb passed the PCR reads through MiXCR, listing each CDR3 protein once. The table records about 18,000 distinct CDR3 sequences, approximately 70% of them present only once. Sequencing was carried out using CD4+ T cells from blood, cultured in vitro. These TCRs come from a human donor who had recovered from COVID-19.

V gene TRBV19 combines with J gene TRBJ1-5, with a tentative D call TRBD1 (5 bases). Germline V gene sequence: CDR1 LNHDA, CDR2 SQIVND (reference sequence). The ends were cut back, 3 bases at V and 7 bases at J, with 13 bases in the middle. This CDR3 is 14 amino acids long. The CDR3 bases are TGTGCCAGTAGTATCCCCCCCCGGGGCCAGCCCCAGCATTTT. This encodes CASSIPPRGQPQHF.

This rearrangement joins TRBV25-1 to TRBJ2-5; D call uncertain. The CDR3 totals 12 residues. V lost 4 bases and J 4 bases, leaving 7 bases between the germline ends. The V gene's germline CDR1 is MGHDK and CDR2 SYGVNS. DNA for the CDR3: TGTGCCAGCAGTGGATTCCGAGAGACCCAGTACTTC. Translation gives CASSGFRETQYF.

The chain uses TRBV7-2 and TRBJ2-5; no definite D call. Per germline, CDR1 SGHTA and CDR2 FQGNSA. The CDR3 totals 11 residues. The V and J ends lost 3 bases and 9 bases respectively, with 8 bases between them. The CDR3 loop reads CASSFEWAQYF. The CDR3 bases are TGTGCCAGCAGCTTCGAGTGGGCCCAGTACTTC.

The rearrangement uses TRBV28 and TRBJ1-1; D gene uncertain. This CDR3 spans 12 amino acids. Trimming took off 6 bases at V and 8 bases at J, with 13 bases between the two ends. The germline CDR1 and CDR2 sequences are MDHEN and SYDVKM. The CDR3 here is CASSPWFWEAFF. CDR3 bases: TGTGCCAGCAGCCCCTGGTTCTGGGAAGCTTTCTTT.

The chain carries TRBV5-1 and TRBJ1-2, with D possibly matching TRBD1 (6 bases). Germline CDR1 and CDR2: SGHRS and YFSETQ. Trimming left V 2 bases short and J 5 bases short, with 13 bases between. This CDR3 spans 14 amino acids. In DNA, the CDR3 is TGCGCCAGCAGCTTAGCAGGGGCAAGATATGGCTACACCTTC. This sequence encodes CASSLAGARYGYTF.

The chain employs TRBV20-1 and TRBJ2-3, with D tentatively TRBD2 (6 bases). V shed 0 bases and J shed 14 bases, with 15 bases lying between them. The CDR3 sequence is 12 residues long. The germline gives CDR1 DFQATT, CDR2 SNEGSKA (reference sequence). The chain's CDR3 is CSAREAGPPMYF. In DNA form, the CDR3 reads TGCAGTGCTAGAGAGGCGGGGCCCCCCATGTATTTT.

The V gene is TRBV11-2, the J gene TRBJ2-2; D remains unclear. The germline V and J ends were trimmed by 0 bases and 4 bases, with 6 bases remaining between them. The CDR3 sequence is 14 residues long. Germline CDR1 is SGHAT and CDR2 is FQNNGV. CDR3 sequence reads: CASSLEAFTGELFF. CDR3 nucleotides: TGTGCCAGCAGCTTAGAGGCTTTCACCGGGGAGCTGTTTTTT.

J is TRBJ2-3 and V is TRBV18; D gene unclear. Trimming removed 8 bases from V and 4 bases from J, with 16 bases in between. This CDR3 contains 14 residues. The V gene's germline CDR1 is KGHSH and CDR2 LQKENI. The CDR3 DNA follows: TGTGCCAGCCTCCCTCTCCCGTCCCCAGATACGCAGTATTTT. Encoded protein: CASLPLPSPDTQYF.

The genes are TRBV19 and TRBJ1-5; possible D gene TRBD1, 6 bases. This CDR3 is 15 amino acids long. Per germline, CDR1 LNHDA and CDR2 SQIVND (reference sequence). The V end was cut by 3 bases, the J end by 6 bases, with 15 bases between. The CDR3 DNA is TGTGCCAGTAGTATCACAGGGAGTCCATCTCAGCCCCAGCATTTT. Its translation is CASSITGSPSQPQHF.

This clonotype was seen a handful of times. The chain carries TRBV20-1 and TRBJ1-2; a possible D gene is TRBD1 (6 bases). Germline values: CDR1 DFQATT, CDR2 SNEGSKA (reference sequence). There are 15 residues in the CDR3. Trimming took 2 bases from V and 0 from J, leaving 13 bases between them. The CDR3 nucleotides are TGCAGTGCTAGAAATCCGGAGGGGGCTAACTATGGCTACACCTTC. It translates to CSARNPEGANYGYTF.

The chain links TRBV7-6 to TRBJ2-3; 12 bases agree with TRBD2. This CDR3 has 18 residues. V shed 2 bases, J shed 4 bases, and the junction held 10 bases outside the gene matches. The germline V gene has CDR1 SGHVS and CDR2 FNYEAQ. In nucleotides, the CDR3 is TGTGCCAGCAGCTTATTTCCTAGCGGGAGGGCCGGGGCAGATACGCAGTATTTT. It translates to CASSLFPSGRAGADTQYF.

In its sample, this clonotype was seen a few times. V and J are TRBV20-1 and TRBJ1-6; maybe TRBD1 (5 bases). The germline V and J ends were trimmed by 3 bases and 8 bases, with 11 bases remaining between them. Per the germline V gene, CDR1 is DFQATT and CDR2 is SNEGSKA (reference sequence). The CDR3 has 13 amino acids. Here the CDR3 reads CSARGDGDSPLHF. DNA of the CDR3: TGCAGTGCTAGGGGGGACGGAGATTCACCCCTCCACTTT.

This chain joins TRBV4-1 and TRBJ1-1, with D possibly TRBD1 on 5 matching bases. Trimming left V 1 base short and J 9 bases short, with 18 bases between. CDR3 length: 15 residues. Looked up from germline, CDR1 is MGHRA and CDR2 is YSYEKL. DNA for the CDR3: TGCGCCAGCAGCCAAGGAAAGGGGAGACAATCGAAAGCTTTCTTT. Protein product: CASSQGKGRQSKAFF.

This sequence joins TRBV24-1 and TRBJ2-1; D may be TRBD2 (6 bases). Germline assignment: CDR1 KGHDR and CDR2 SFDVKD. The length of the CDR3 is 16 residues. V dropped 2 bases and J dropped 0 bases, with 10 bases sitting between them. The CDR3 reads CATSDSGTSSYNEQFF. CDR3 sequence (DNA): TGTGCCACCAGTGATTCAGGGACTTCCTCCTACAATGAGCAGTTCTTC.

This clonotype was observed a few times. This chain connects TRBV24-1 to TRBJ1-4; D is undetermined. Trimming stripped 3 bases from V and 7 bases from J, with 11 bases between. The germline gives CDR1 KGHDR, CDR2 SFDVKD. This CDR3 contains 14 residues. CDR3 DNA sequence: TGTGCCACCAGTGATCCAGGTTGGGGTGAAAAACTGTTTTTT. As protein: CATSDPGWGEKLFF.

The rearrangement joins TRBV20-1 to TRBJ1-6, with D possibly matching TRBD1 (6 bases). There are 17 residues in the CDR3. V lost 6 bases and J 0 bases, leaving 18 bases between the germline ends. Germline CDR1 reads DFQATT; CDR2 reads SNEGSKA (reference sequence). The CDR3 region is CSASSQGSPSYNSPLHF. CDR3 bases: TGCAGTGCCTCCTCCCAGGGGTCCCCCTCCTATAATTCACCCCTCCACTTT.

The chain has TRBV12-3 or TRBV12-4 and TRBJ1-5; tentative D call: TRBD1 (5 bases). The CDR3 length is 15 residues. V lost 6 bases, J lost 9 bases, and 21 bases lay in between. Here the CDR3 DNA reads TGTGCCAGCAGCTCCCTTTATGGGGGACCGGGGCCCCAGCATTTT. This translates into CASSSLYGGPGPQHF.

The chain links TRBV19 to TRBJ1-5, with 12 bases lining up with TRBD1. This CDR3 comprises 18 residues. V lost 3 bases, J lost 4 bases, and 10 bases stayed unmatched. Germline CDR1 LNHDA, CDR2 SQIVND (reference sequence). The CDR3 DNA sequence: TGTGCCAGTAGTATTGGGACAGGGGGCGGTGAGGGGAATCAGCCCCAGCATTTT. Its translation: CASSIGTGGGEGNQPQHF.

This clonotype was picked up a small number of times. CDR3 in amino acids: CASSIPGPAGPNQPQHF. DNA for the CDR3: TGTGCCAGTAGTATACCCGGCCCGGCAGGCCCCAATCAGCCCCAGCATTTT. The chain has TRBV19 and TRBJ1-5; D is unclear. V was shortened by 2 bases and J by 3 bases, with 17 bases between the two germline ends. This CDR3 comprises 17 residues. Looked up from germline, CDR1 is LNHDA and CDR2 is SQIVND (reference sequence).

This clonotype was seen more than once but under ten times. The chain couples TRBV6-2 or TRBV6-3 to TRBJ1-5; TRBD1 is a possible D gene (6 bases). CDR3 size: 14 residues. V shed 10 bases and J shed 0 bases, with 13 bases lying between them. Germline lookup yields CDR1 MNHEY and CDR2 SVGEGT. The CDR3 DNA reads as TGTGCCACCTCCGGACAGTTTAGCAATCAGCCCCAGCATTTT. Residues: CATSGQFSNQPQHF.

The table lists this clonotype with a few counts. The rearrangement links TRBV7-9 to TRBJ2-5, with TRBD1 matching over 7 bases. Germline V gives CDR1 SEHNR, CDR2 FQNEAQ (reference sequence). This CDR3 has 14 amino acids. V was clipped by 5 bases and J by 4 bases; unmatched bases: 7. The CDR3 reads CASSPLGQRETQYF. In DNA, the CDR3 is TGTGCCAGCAGCCCCCTGGGACAGCGAGAGACCCAGTACTTC.